The 13 T cell receptor beta chains in this list originate from one sample, sequenced in a study of early stage breast cancer tumors. TCRdb keeps only in-frame clones here, not all; method: immunoSEQ multiplex PCR. The sample has tens of thousands of clones, over 75% seen once. Sequencing was done on a sample of blood. These receptors were collected from a person aged 40 to 49 with breast cancer.

J is TRBJ2-1 and V is TRBV7-9, with D possibly matching TRBD1 (5 bases). The length of the CDR3 is 15 residues. CDR1 and CDR2 from the germline V gene are SEHNR and FQNEAQ (reference sequence). V was trimmed by 8 bases and J by 2 bases, leaving 16 bases between them. The chain's CDR3 is CASGQPGLTYNEQFF. DNA for the CDR3: TGTGCCAGCGGACAACCGGGCCTGACCTACAATGAGCAGTTCTTC.

This clone was recorded once. The chain recombines TRBV5-6 with TRBJ1-5; D remains unclear. The CDR3 has 14 amino acids. In germline, CDR1 is SGHDT, CDR2 YYEEEE. Trimming stripped 3 bases from V and 6 bases from J, with 13 bases between. The DNA for the CDR3 is TGTGCCAGCAGCTCTGGGTTAGCGGGTCAGCCCCAGCATTTT. Protein sequence: CASSSGLAGQPQHF.

The chain recombines TRBV27 with TRBJ2-3; 12 positions match TRBD2. CDR1 is MNHEY and CDR2 is SMNVEV in the germline V gene (reference sequence). The CDR3 loop spans 16 amino acids. The trim removed 6 bases at V and 3 bases at J, leaving 7 bases unmatched. CDR3 sequence (DNA): TGTGCCAGCAGCCTCGGACTAGCGGGGATAACAGATACGCAGTATTTT. The encoded protein is CASSLGLAGITDTQYF.

This clone was seen a few times. The chain has TRBV10-1 and TRBJ2-7; D gene uncertain. Germline assignment: CDR1 WNHNN and CDR2 SYGVQD (reference sequence). The CDR3 has 13 amino acids. Trimming pared 2 bases from V and 6 bases from J, leaving 11 bases between. In nucleotides, the CDR3 is TGCGCCAGCAGTGAGGTCGTGGGCGGCGAGCAGTACTTC. Translation: CASSEVVGGEQYF.

This chain connects TRBV7-3 to TRBJ2-2; D unresolved. The ends were cut back, 5 bases at V and 6 bases at J, with 10 bases in the middle. Germline CDR1 SGHTA, CDR2 FQGTGA. This CDR3 region has 13 residues. The CDR3 DNA reads TGTGCCAGCAGCCCCCGGACCGCCGGGGAGCTGTTTTTT. Translated, it gives CASSPRTAGELFF.

The chain couples TRBV5-1 to TRBJ2-5, with 9 bases fitting TRBD2. CDR1 and CDR2 from the germline V gene are SGHRS and YFSETQ. V dropped 3 bases and J dropped 4; count of bases not matched to a gene: 16. The CDR3 consists of 18 residues. The CDR3 coding sequence is TGCGCCAGCAGCTCCCTTGGATTTGCGGGAGGGGCGGGAGAGACCCAGTACTTC. This sequence encodes CASSSLGFAGGAGETQYF.

The chain recombines TRBV19 with TRBJ2-3; 9 bases are a match to TRBD1. CDR1 and CDR2 (germline): LNHDA, SQIVND (reference sequence). Unmatched junction bases numbered 4, after V lost 1 base and J lost 8 bases. The CDR3 is made up of 14 amino acids. CDR3 protein: CASSIGTGEFTQYF. The DNA for the CDR3 is TGTGCCAGTAGTATAGGGACAGGGGAGTTTACGCAGTATTTT.

This chain links TRBV19 with TRBJ2-2; possible D gene TRBD1, 6 bases. With 5 bases removed from V and 1 base from J, the gap between germline ends came to 11 bases. Germline-derived CDR1 and CDR2 are LNHDA and SQIVND (reference sequence). This CDR3 region has 15 residues. The chain's CDR3 is CASSESGVNTGELFF. DNA of the CDR3: TGTGCCAGTAGTGAGTCAGGGGTGAACACCGGGGAGCTGTTTTTT. The full variable domain, completed using reference TRBV19 and TRBJ2-2, is DGGITQSPKYLFRKEGQNVTLSCEQNLNHDAMYWYRQDPGQGLRLIYYSQIVNDFQKGDIAEGYSVSREKKESFPLTVTSAQKNPTAFYLCASSESGVNTGELFFGEGSRLTVL.

The V gene is TRBV18, the J gene TRBJ1-1; 8 bases are shared with TRBD1. The CDR3 runs 18 residues. Germline CDR1 and CDR2: KGHSH and LQKENI. After removal of 4 bases from V and 0 bases from J, the junction contained 13 bases not matched to a gene. The CDR3 DNA reads TGTGCCAGCTCACTGGCCCAGGCAGGGGGCCCATTGAACACTGAAGCTTTCTTT. This encodes CASSLAQAGGPLNTEAFF.

The V gene is TRBV25-1, the J gene TRBJ2-2; possibly TRBD1 or TRBD2 for D (6 bases each). Trimming took off 3 bases at V and 5 bases at J, with 13 bases between the two ends. The CDR3 length is 15 residues. Germline values: CDR1 MGHDK, CDR2 SYGVNS. CDR3 loop: CASSDFQGRTGELFF. The CDR3 DNA reads TGTGCCAGCAGTGACTTTCAGGGGAGGACCGGGGAGCTGTTTTTT.

The chain carries TRBV21-1 and TRBJ2-7; the table's D call, TRBD1, has no DNA check behind it. TRBV21-1 is a pseudogene locus. CDR3 length: 15 amino acids. CDR3 region: CASSGPRQVSGEQYF. The CDR3 region has the DNA TGTGCCAGCAGCGGGCCCCGACAGGTCTCAGGCGAGCAGTACTTC.

The V call is TRBV5-6, the J call TRBJ1-5; no reliable D call. The CDR3 extends over 13 amino acids. V lost 0 bases and J lost 11, with 12 bases in between. Germline V CDR1 and CDR2: SGHDT, YYEEEE. The CDR3 spells CASSLGLGMAQHF. The CDR3 bases are TGTGCCAGCAGCTTGGGCCTGGGGATGGCCCAGCATTTT.

The CDR3 coding sequence is TGTGCCAGCAGTGACAGACTAGCGGGAGTCCGGGAGACCCAGTACTTC. Translated: CASSDRLAGVRETQYF. This rearrangement joins TRBV27 to TRBJ2-5; 12 bases are a match to TRBD2. CDR3 length: 16 amino acids. Trimming at V came to 5 bases and at J to 5 bases, leaving 9 bases not matched to a gene. The germline V gene encodes CDR1 MNHEY and CDR2 SMNVEV (reference sequence).